This TCR beta chain was recorded in a study of chemoradiotherapy in HPV16-positive cancers. Study-wide context: A couple of HPV16-positive patients' cells yielded candidate HPV-specific clones and common motifs.

Profiled with immunoSEQ multiplex PCR; TCRdb holds only in-frame clones, not every one. The sample holds over a thousand clones, around 90% seen once. The CDR3 runs to 14 residues. CDR1 is SGHRS and CDR2 is YFSETQ in the germline V gene. Trimming cost V 4 bases and J 6 bases; bases outside gene matches: 9. Regarding this clone: The antigen is not known.

Findings and limits, study-wide: Better recurrence-free survival went with HPV-responsive T-cell expansion in HPV16-positive patients. During treatment, candidate HPV-specific clones and E7-related motifs expanded in tumor. HPV-specific T cells were functionally defined from only a couple of HPV16-positive patients.

The receptor's source is a human donor with HPV-associated anogenital cancer. The sample in question was tumor tissue, obtained from a patient who underwent chemoradiotherapy. The rearrangement uses TRBV5-1 and TRBJ1-1; 7 bases agree with TRBD1. CDR3 loop: CASSDSWTGPEAFF. The CDR3 DNA sequence: TGCGCCAGCAGCGACAGTTGGACAGGCCCTGAAGCTTTCTTT.